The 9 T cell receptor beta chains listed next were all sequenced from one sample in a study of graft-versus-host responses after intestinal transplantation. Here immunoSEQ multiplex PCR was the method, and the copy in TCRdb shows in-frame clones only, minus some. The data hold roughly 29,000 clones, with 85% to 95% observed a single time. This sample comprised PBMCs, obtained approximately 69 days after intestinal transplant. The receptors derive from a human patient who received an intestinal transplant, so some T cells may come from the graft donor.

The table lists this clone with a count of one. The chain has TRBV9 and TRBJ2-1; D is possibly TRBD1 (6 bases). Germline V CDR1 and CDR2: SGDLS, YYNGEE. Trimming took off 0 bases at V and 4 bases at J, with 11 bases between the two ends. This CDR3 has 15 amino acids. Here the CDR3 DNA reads TGTGCCAGCAGCGTAGGTGGGGGACAATACAATGAGCAGTTCTTC. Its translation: CASSVGGGQYNEQFF.

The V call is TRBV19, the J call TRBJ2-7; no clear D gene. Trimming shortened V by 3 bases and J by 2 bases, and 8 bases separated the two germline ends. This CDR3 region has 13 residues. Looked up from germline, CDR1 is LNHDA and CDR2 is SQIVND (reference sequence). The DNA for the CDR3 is TGTGCCAGTAGTATGGGCAGAACCTACGAGCAGTACTTC. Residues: CASSMGRTYEQYF.

CDR3 nucleotides: TGCGCCAGCAGCTTCGGTATAGGGGTCTCTGGAAACACCATATATTTT. This gives the protein CASSFGIGVSGNTIYF. The chain couples TRBV5-1 to TRBJ1-3, with D maybe TRBD1 (5 bases). In germline, CDR1 is SGHRS, CDR2 YFSETQ. CDR3 length: 16 amino acids. Trimming took off 2 bases at V and 0 bases at J, with 12 bases between the two ends.

In nucleotides, the CDR3 is TGTGCCTGGAGTAGTGTGGGCTACGAGCAGTACTTC. The encoded protein is CAWSSVGYEQYF. The chain links TRBV30 to TRBJ2-7; no firm D call. V was pared by 2 bases and J by 3 bases, with 8 bases between. Germline V lookup: CDR1 GTSNPN, CDR2 SVGIG (reference sequence). This CDR3 has 12 amino acids. Looking up the rest from reference TRBV30 and TRBJ2-7 gives the full variable domain: SQTIHQWPATLVQPVGSPLSLECTVEGTSNPNLYWYRQAAGRGLQLLFYSVGIGQISSEVPQNLSASRPQDRQFILSSKKLLLSDSGFYLCAWSSVGYEQYFGPGTRLTVT.

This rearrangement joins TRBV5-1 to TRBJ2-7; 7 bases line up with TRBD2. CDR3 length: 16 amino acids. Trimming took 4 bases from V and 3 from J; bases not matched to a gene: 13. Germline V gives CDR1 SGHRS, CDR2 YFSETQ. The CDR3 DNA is TGCGCCAGCAGCCAAGAGGTGTTTAGGGAGGGCTACGAGCAGTACTTC. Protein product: CASSQEVFREGYEQYF. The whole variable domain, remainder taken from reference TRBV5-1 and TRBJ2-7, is KAGVTQTPRYLIKTRGQQVTLSCSPISGHRSVSWYQQTPGQGLQFLFEYFSETQRNKGNFPGRFSGRQFSNSRSEMNVSTLELGDSALYLCASSQEVFREGYEQYFGPGTRLTVT.

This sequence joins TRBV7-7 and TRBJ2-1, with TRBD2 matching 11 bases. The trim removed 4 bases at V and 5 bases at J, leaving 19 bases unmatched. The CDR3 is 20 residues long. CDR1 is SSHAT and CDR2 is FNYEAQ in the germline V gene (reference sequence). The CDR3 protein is CASSSRTSGFGEQTNNEQFF. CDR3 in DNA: TGTGCCAGCAGCTCTCGGACTAGCGGGTTCGGGGAACAAACAAACAATGAGCAGTTCTTC. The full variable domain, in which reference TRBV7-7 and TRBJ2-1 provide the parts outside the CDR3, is GAGVSQSPRYKVTKRGQDVTLRCDPISSHATLYWYQQALGQGPEFLTYFNYEAQPDKSGLPSDRFSAERPEGSISTLTIQRTEQRDSAMYRCASSSRTSGFGEQTNNEQFFGPGTRLTVL.

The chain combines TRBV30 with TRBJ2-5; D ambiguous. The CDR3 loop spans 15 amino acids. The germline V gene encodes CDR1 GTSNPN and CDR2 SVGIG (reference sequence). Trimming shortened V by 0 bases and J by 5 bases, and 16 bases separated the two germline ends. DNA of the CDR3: TGTGCCTGGAGTGTAGGTCAGGCCCTATGGGAGACCCAGTACTTC. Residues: CAWSVGQALWETQYF.

In DNA, the CDR3 is TGTGCCAGCAGCTTACTGGTCCAAGAGACCCAGTACTTC. Residues: CASSLLVQETQYF. This chain uses TRBV7-8 with TRBJ2-5; D ambiguous. V shed 2 bases and J shed 1 base, with 5 bases lying between them. This CDR3 spans 13 amino acids. Germline CDR1 is SGHVS and CDR2 is FQNEAQ.

The CDR3 spells CAYRTSGTFYNEQFF. Written as DNA, the CDR3 is TGTGCCTATAGGACTAGCGGGACTTTCTACAATGAGCAGTTCTTC. The chain employs TRBV30 and TRBJ2-1, with 12 nucleotides matching TRBD2. The CDR3 totals 15 residues. V lost 7 bases to trimming and J lost 3 bases; unmatched junction nucleotides: 7. Germline V gene lookup returns CDR1 GTSNPN and CDR2 SVGIG (reference sequence).